Each of the 26 T cell receptor beta chains below was sequenced from the same sample in a study of radiotherapy plus CTLA-4 blockade in lung cancer. Generated by immunoSEQ multiplex PCR, the TCRdb table keeps only in-frame clones and is missing some. The sample comprises tens of thousands of clones, about 88% of which are singletons, and about 30% rests with the top ten. This specimen was peripheral blood, taken from a patient treated with radiotherapy plus ipilimumab. The receptors stem from a human donor with non-small cell lung cancer whose response to radiotherapy plus ipilimumab could not be evaluated.

The rearrangement links TRBV7-2 to TRBJ2-7, with D perhaps TRBD2 (6 bases). CDR1 and CDR2 (germline): SGHTA, FQGNSA. CDR3 length: 14 amino acids. V was clipped by 3 bases and J by 0 bases, with 9 bases between them. For the CDR3, the DNA is TGTGCCAGCAGCTTTGGGGGGAGCTCCTACGAGCAGTACTTC. It codes for CASSFGGSSYEQYF.

The V and J genes are TRBV7-9 and TRBJ1-3, with 7 bases that match TRBD1. The germline V gene has CDR1 SEHNR and CDR2 FQNEAQ (reference sequence). V was clipped by 2 bases and J by 2 bases; unmatched bases: 12. This CDR3 contains 18 residues. CDR3 region: CASSLPFLERGPGNTIYF. DNA of the CDR3: TGTGCCAGCAGCTTACCCTTCCTAGAGAGGGGGCCTGGAAACACCATATATTTT. The full variable domain, completed using reference TRBV7-9 and TRBJ1-3, is DTGVSQNPRHKITKRGQNVTFRCDPISEHNRLYWYRQTLGQGPEFLTYFQNEAQLEKSRLLSDRFSAERPKGSFSTLEIQRTEQGDSAMYLCASSLPFLERGPGNTIYFGEGSWLTVV.

This clone was recorded only once. The CDR3 nucleotides are TGTGCCAGCAGCCATAGCGGGAGGGCCGACAATGAGCAGTTCTTC. It encodes CASSHSGRADNEQFF. The chain employs TRBV5-4 and TRBJ2-1; 11 bases agree with TRBD2. V trimming: 4 bases; J trimming: 5 bases; junction bases outside the gene matches: 5. The CDR3 runs to 15 residues. The germline V gene encodes CDR1 SGHNT and CDR2 YYREEE (reference sequence).

This rearrangement joins TRBV29-1 to TRBJ1-2, with D unresolved. CDR1 and CDR2 from the germline V gene are SQVTM and ANQGSEA. The V end lost 5 bases, the J end lost 0 bases, and 4 bases lay between the germline ends. The CDR3 is 11 amino acids. The chain's CDR3 is CSVSANYGYTF. The CDR3, as DNA: TGCAGCGTTTCTGCTAACTATGGCTACACCTTC.

The chain uses TRBV28 and TRBJ2-2; 12 nucleotides align to TRBD2. With V trimmed by 3 bases and J by 4 bases, 6 bases remained unmatched. The V gene's germline CDR1 is MDHEN and CDR2 SYDVKM. This CDR3 contains 17 residues. CDR3 bases: TGTGCCAGCAGTTTGGCTAGCGGGAGGGGGGGCACCGGGGAGCTGTTTTTT. It translates to CASSLASGRGGTGELFF. Combining the CDR3 with reference TRBV28 and TRBJ2-2 gives the whole variable domain DVKVTQSSRYLVKRTGEKVFLECVQDMDHENMFWYRQDPGLGLRLIYFSYDVKMKEKGDIPEGYSVSREKKERFSLILESASTNQTSMYLCASSLASGRGGTGELFFGEGSRLTVL.

The chain links TRBV4-1 to TRBJ2-7, with D possibly being TRBD1 (5 bases). This CDR3 contains 17 residues. Germline-derived CDR1 and CDR2 are MGHRA and YSYEKL. Trimming shortened V by 0 bases and J by 5 bases, and 20 bases separated the two germline ends. CDR3 region: CASSQDSPLGQYDEQYF. The CDR3 nucleotides are TGCGCCAGCAGCCAAGATTCACCCCTGGGGCAGTACGACGAGCAGTACTTC.

This clone was recorded only once. The V gene is TRBV27, the J gene TRBJ2-3; no firm D call. V was shortened by 5 bases and J by 4 bases, with 13 bases between the two germline ends. Germline CDR1 and CDR2: MNHEY and SMNVEV (reference sequence). This CDR3 is built from 14 residues. This chain's CDR3 is CASSPRLASDTQYF. The CDR3 DNA is TGTGCCAGCAGTCCGCGGTTGGCCTCAGATACGCAGTATTTT.

This sequence joins TRBV28 and TRBJ2-7, with 7 bases matching TRBD2. The V gene's germline CDR1 is MDHEN and CDR2 SYDVKM. Trimming took 4 bases from V and 0 from J; bases not matched to a gene: 9. This CDR3 contains 16 residues. The DNA of the CDR3 is TGTGCCAGCAGTTCACATCTAGCGGTGGCCTCCTACGAGCAGTACTTC. It is translated as CASSSHLAVASYEQYF.

This chain joins TRBV19 and TRBJ1-4, with 7 nucleotides matching TRBD1. This CDR3 region has 15 residues. J lost 4 bases, V lost 6 bases, and 8 bases had no gene match. Germline V gives CDR1 LNHDA, CDR2 SQIVND (reference sequence). This chain's CDR3 is CASSKRQGHNEKLFF. In nucleotides, the CDR3 is TGTGCCAGTAGCAAAAGACAGGGCCATAATGAAAAACTGTTTTTT. The full variable domain, in which reference TRBV19 and TRBJ1-4 provide the parts outside the CDR3, is DGGITQSPKYLFRKEGQNVTLSCEQNLNHDAMYWYRQDPGQGLRLIYYSQIVNDFQKGDIAEGYSVSREKKESFPLTVTSAQKNPTAFYLCASSKRQGHNEKLFFGSGTQLSVL.

CDR3 nucleotides: TGTGCCAGCAGCCTAAATCGTAATACGCAGTATTTT. This gives the protein CASSLNRNTQYF. The V call is TRBV7-2, the J call TRBJ2-3; D ambiguous. This CDR3 has 12 amino acids. Trimming removed 5 bases from V and 7 bases from J, with 10 bases in between. Per the germline V gene, CDR1 is SGHTA and CDR2 is FQGNSA.

This clone was seen just once. V gene TRBV7-3 combines with J gene TRBJ2-2, with 8 bases identical to TRBD2. V shed 5 bases, J shed 5 bases, and the junction held 7 bases outside the gene matches. Germline CDR1 and CDR2: SGHTA and FQGTGA. The CDR3 is 15 residues long. Here the CDR3 DNA reads TGTGCCAGCAGCCCTTCCACGGGAGGGACCGGGGAGCTGTTTTTT. The encoded protein is CASSPSTGGTGELFF.

The chain joins TRBV11-3 to TRBJ2-1; 8 positions match TRBD2. V trimming: 2 bases; J trimming: 6 bases; junction bases outside the gene matches: 3. This CDR3 has 14 residues. CDR1 and CDR2 from the germline V gene are SGHNT and YENEEA. CDR3 region: CASSLREGINEQFF. In DNA, the CDR3 is TGTGCCAGCAGCTTACGGGAGGGCATCAATGAGCAGTTCTTC.

The chain recombines TRBV5-5 with TRBJ2-2; no definite D call. Trimming took 4 bases from V and 2 from J, leaving 12 bases between them. Germline V gives CDR1 SGHKS, CDR2 YYEKEE (reference sequence). This CDR3 contains 15 residues. CDR3 sequence: CASSPIAYNTGELFF. CDR3 in DNA: TGTGCCAGCAGCCCTATAGCCTATAACACCGGGGAGCTGTTTTTT.

The table lists this clone with a few counts. The gene calls are TRBV5-1 and TRBJ2-7; D may be TRBD2 (6 bases). Trimming left V 3 bases short and J 0 bases short, with 13 bases between. Germline CDR1 reads SGHRS; CDR2 reads YFSETQ. The CDR3 is 15 amino acids. CDR3: CASSSGSGLSYEQYF. CDR3 DNA: TGCGCCAGCAGCTCGGGTTCGGGACTCTCCTACGAGCAGTACTTC.

The chain recombines TRBV7-2 with TRBJ1-3, with TRBD1 as a possible D gene (6 bases). This CDR3 is built from 15 residues. V lost 6 bases and J 2 bases, leaving 14 bases between the germline ends. Germline values: CDR1 SGHTA, CDR2 FQGNSA. The CDR3, as DNA: TGTGCCAGCAGATCCTTTCAGGGGACTGGAAACACCATATATTTT. As protein: CASRSFQGTGNTIYF.

The chain combines TRBV10-1 with TRBJ2-7; 9 bases are a match to TRBD1. V gave up 1 base and J gave up 6 bases; unmatched junction bases: 13. Germline CDR1 WNHNN, CDR2 SYGVQD (reference sequence). The CDR3 is 17 residues long. The CDR3 is CASSELKGDRERGEQYF. The CDR3 DNA reads as TGCGCCAGCAGTGAGTTGAAGGGGGACAGGGAAAGGGGCGAGCAGTACTTC.

The chain joins TRBV4-3 to TRBJ1-3; 9 bases fit TRBD1. The V gene's germline CDR1 is LGHNA and CDR2 YSLEER. This CDR3 has 19 residues. V lost 4 bases to trimming and J lost 4 bases; unmatched junction nucleotides: 17. Written as DNA, the CDR3 is TGCGCCAGCAGCCCTCGGGGGACAGGGACCAACCTGGGGGGAAACACCATATATTTT. Translation gives CASSPRGTGTNLGGNTIYF.

The CDR3 coding sequence is TGTGCCAGCCAGACAGGGCCAGATACGCAGTATTTT. Translation: CASQTGPDTQYF. This sequence joins TRBV6-5 and TRBJ2-3; 7 bases are shared with TRBD1. CDR3 length: 12 residues. V lost 8 bases to trimming and J lost 4 bases; unmatched junction nucleotides: 3. From germline, CDR1 is MNHEY and CDR2 SVGAGI.

The rearrangement joins TRBV7-2 to TRBJ2-3, with 10 positions matching TRBD1. V lost 9 bases and J lost 6; bases outside the gene matches: 12. The germline V gene encodes CDR1 SGHTA and CDR2 FQGNSA. CDR3 length: 15 amino acids. CDR3 protein: CASYPDRGGGDTQYF. CDR3 nucleotides: TGTGCCAGTTACCCGGACAGGGGGGGAGGGGATACGCAGTATTTT.

The chain carries TRBV7-6 and TRBJ1-1, with a tentative D call TRBD1 (5 bases). The CDR3 covers 15 residues. In germline, CDR1 is SGHVS, CDR2 FNYEAQ. The V end was cut by 4 bases, the J end by 7 bases, with 19 bases between. CDR3 sequence: CASSSRGGRGHEAFF. The CDR3 region has the DNA TGTGCCAGCAGCTCGCGGGGGGGAAGAGGGCATGAAGCTTTCTTT.

The V call is TRBV7-6, the J call TRBJ2-3; D gene unclear. The CDR3 is 14 residues long. CDR1 and CDR2 (germline): SGHVS, FNYEAQ. The V end was cut by 3 bases, the J end by 1 base, with 8 bases between. CDR3 loop: CASSFNLGTDTQYF. In nucleotides, the CDR3 is TGTGCCAGCAGCTTTAATCTTGGCACAGATACGCAGTATTTT. The variable domain in full, with the rest retrieved from reference TRBV7-6 and TRBJ2-3, is GAGVSQSPRYKVTKRGQDVALRCDPISGHVSLYWYRQALGQGPEFLTYFNYEAQQDKSGLPNDRFSAERPEGSISTLTIQRTEQRDSAMYRCASSFNLGTDTQYFGPGTRLTVL.

This rearrangement joins TRBV7-9 to TRBJ1-2; the match to TRBD1 covers 12 bases. V was clipped by 4 bases and J by 4 bases; unmatched bases: 7. Looked up from germline, CDR1 is SEHNR and CDR2 is FQNEAQ (reference sequence). This CDR3 has 16 amino acids. CDR3 in amino acids: CASSSGQGATVYGYTF. In nucleotides, the CDR3 is TGTGCCAGCAGCTCGGGACAGGGGGCAACAGTCTATGGCTACACCTTC.

The chain uses TRBV7-6 and TRBJ2-1; TRBD2 aligns across 8 bases. The V and J ends lost 0 bases and 4 bases, in that order; junction bases with no gene match: 5. This CDR3 contains 16 residues. Germline assignment: CDR1 SGHVS and CDR2 FNYEAQ. The CDR3 region is CASSLAQAGGYNEQFF. DNA for the CDR3: TGTGCCAGCAGCTTAGCGCAGGCGGGAGGTTACAATGAGCAGTTCTTC.

Worth noting for this clone: Germline is not matched at one junction end, which may reflect a read error. This CDR3 is CANSPGGGLETEAFF. Here the CDR3 DNA reads TGTGCCAACAGTCCCGGGGGGGGATTGGAAACTGAAGCTTTCTTT. V usage is TRBV28 and J usage is TRBJ1-1, with D maybe TRBD1 (5 bases). This CDR3 region has 15 residues. Germline loops: CDR1 MDHEN, CDR2 SYDVKM.

V is TRBV5-4 and J is TRBJ1-2, with D tentatively TRBD1 (5 bases). CDR3 length equals 14 residues. The V end lost 1 base, the J end lost 7 bases, and 14 bases lay between the germline ends. The germline V gene has CDR1 SGHNT and CDR2 YYREEE (reference sequence). The CDR3: CASSLSPGLSGYTF. The CDR3 DNA reads TGTGCCAGCAGCTTGTCCCCAGGGCTGAGTGGCTACACCTTC.

The chain carries TRBV6-6 and TRBJ2-6; D gene unclear. V was cut by 2 bases and J by 15 bases, with 11 bases left in between. The CDR3 totals 12 residues. Germline CDR1 reads MNHNY; CDR2 reads SVGAGI (reference sequence). The CDR3 sequence is CASSYKRGDLTF. CDR3 nucleotides: TGTGCCAGCAGTTACAAGAGAGGTGACCTGACTTTC.